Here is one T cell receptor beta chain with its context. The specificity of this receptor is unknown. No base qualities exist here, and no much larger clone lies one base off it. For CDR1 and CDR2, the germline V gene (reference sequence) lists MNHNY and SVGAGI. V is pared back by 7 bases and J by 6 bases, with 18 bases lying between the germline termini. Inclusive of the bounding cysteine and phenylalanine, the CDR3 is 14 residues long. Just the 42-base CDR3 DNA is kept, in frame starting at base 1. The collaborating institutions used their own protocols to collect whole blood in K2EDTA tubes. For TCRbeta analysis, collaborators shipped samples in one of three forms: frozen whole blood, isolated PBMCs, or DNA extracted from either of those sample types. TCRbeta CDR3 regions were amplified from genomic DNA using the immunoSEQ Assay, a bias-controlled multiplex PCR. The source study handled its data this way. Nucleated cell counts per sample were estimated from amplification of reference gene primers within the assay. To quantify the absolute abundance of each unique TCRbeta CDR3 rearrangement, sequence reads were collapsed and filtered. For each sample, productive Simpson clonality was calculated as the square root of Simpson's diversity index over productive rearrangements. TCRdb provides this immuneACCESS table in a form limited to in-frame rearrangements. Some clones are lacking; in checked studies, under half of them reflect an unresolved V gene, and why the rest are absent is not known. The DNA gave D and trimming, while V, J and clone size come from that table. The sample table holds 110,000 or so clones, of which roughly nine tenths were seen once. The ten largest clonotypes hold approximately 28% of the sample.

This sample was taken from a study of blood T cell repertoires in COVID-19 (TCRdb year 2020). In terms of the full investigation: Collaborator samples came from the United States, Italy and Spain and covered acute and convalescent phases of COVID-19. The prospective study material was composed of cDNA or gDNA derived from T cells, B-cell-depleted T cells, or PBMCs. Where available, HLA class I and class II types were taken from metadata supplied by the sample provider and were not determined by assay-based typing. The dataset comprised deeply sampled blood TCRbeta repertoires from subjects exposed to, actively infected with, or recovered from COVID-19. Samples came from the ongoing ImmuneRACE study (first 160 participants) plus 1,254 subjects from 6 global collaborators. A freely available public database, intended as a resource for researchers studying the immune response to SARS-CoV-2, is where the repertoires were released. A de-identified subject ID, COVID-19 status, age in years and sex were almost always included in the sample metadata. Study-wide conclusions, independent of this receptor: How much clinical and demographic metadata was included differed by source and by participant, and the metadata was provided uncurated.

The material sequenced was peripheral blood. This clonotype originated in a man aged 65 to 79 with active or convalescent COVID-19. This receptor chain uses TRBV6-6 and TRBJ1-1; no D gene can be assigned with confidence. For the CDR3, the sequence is CASTPSGQRPEAFF. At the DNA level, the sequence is TGTGCCAGCACCCCTAGCGGGCAGAGGCCTGAAGCTTTCTTT.